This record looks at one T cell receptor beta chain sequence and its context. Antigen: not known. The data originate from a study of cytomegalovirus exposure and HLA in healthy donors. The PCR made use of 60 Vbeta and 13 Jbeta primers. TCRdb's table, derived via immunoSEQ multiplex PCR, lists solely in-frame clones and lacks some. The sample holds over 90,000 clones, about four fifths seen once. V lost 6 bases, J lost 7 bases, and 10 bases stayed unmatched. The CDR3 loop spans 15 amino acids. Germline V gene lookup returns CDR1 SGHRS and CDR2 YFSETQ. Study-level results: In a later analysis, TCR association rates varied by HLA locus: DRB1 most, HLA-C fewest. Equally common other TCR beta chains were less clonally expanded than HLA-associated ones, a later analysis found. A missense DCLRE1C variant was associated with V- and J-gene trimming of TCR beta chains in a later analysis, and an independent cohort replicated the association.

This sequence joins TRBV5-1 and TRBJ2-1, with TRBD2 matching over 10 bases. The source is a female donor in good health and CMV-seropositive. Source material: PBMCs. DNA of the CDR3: TGCGCCAGCACAACCGGGACTAGCGATCGGAATGAGCAGTTCTTC. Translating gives CASTTGTSDRNEQFF.